Shown below are 32 T cell receptor beta chains from a single sample sequenced in a study of blood T cell repertoires in COVID-19. Some clones are missing from TCRdb's copy, which holds only in-frame ones; the method was immunoSEQ multiplex PCR. In the table there are under 350,000 clones, approximately 90% of which are singletons. Source material: peripheral blood. These receptor sequences come from a man in his forties with acute or convalescent COVID-19.

The rearrangement joins TRBV7-2 to TRBJ1-5; no clear D gene. This CDR3 spans 17 amino acids. Trimming cost V 1 base and J 8 bases, with 21 bases left between them. Germline lookup yields CDR1 SGHTA and CDR2 FQGNSA. The DNA of the CDR3 is TGTGCCAGCAGCTTAGTAGCGGGAGGGCACTTTTCTGAGCCCCAGCATTTT. It encodes CASSLVAGGHFSEPQHF.

The chain recombines TRBV12-3 or TRBV12-4 with TRBJ1-4; D not certain. The CDR3 is 13 residues long. V lost 6 bases and J lost 1, with 6 bases in between. The DNA for the CDR3 is TGTGCCAGCAGCTACCGAACTAATGAAAAACTGTTTTTT. Amino acid sequence: CASSYRTNEKLFF.

The chain has TRBV3-1 (or the pseudogene TRBV3-2) and TRBJ1-4; D remains ambiguous. The CDR3 totals 14 residues. From germline, CDR1 is LGHDT and CDR2 YNNKEL (reference sequence). The V and J ends lost 4 bases and 0 bases respectively, with 6 bases between them. The CDR3 protein is CASSPLTTNEKLFF. The DNA of the CDR3 is TGTGCCAGCAGCCCGCTAACAACTAATGAAAAACTGTTTTTT.

The gene calls are TRBV12-3 or TRBV12-4 and TRBJ2-1, with D perhaps TRBD1 (6 bases). The CDR3 is made up of 13 amino acids. The V end lost 5 bases, the J end lost 4 bases, and 9 bases lay between the germline ends. CDR3 nucleotides: TGTGCCAGCAGTCGTGGACAGTACAATGAGCAGTTCTTC. Translating gives CASSRGQYNEQFF.

This chain joins TRBV13 and TRBJ1-2; maybe TRBD1 (5 bases). CDR1 and CDR2 (germline): PRHDT, FYEKMQ (reference sequence). V was trimmed by 0 bases and J by 4 bases, leaving 18 bases between them. CDR3 size: 17 residues. The CDR3 is CASSLGAGPSTLYGYTF. Here the CDR3 DNA reads TGTGCCAGCAGCTTAGGGGCAGGGCCCTCCACTCTCTATGGCTACACCTTC.

The CDR3 here is CASSSGQGGWYGYTF. The CDR3, as DNA: TGTGCCAGCAGCTCGGGACAGGGAGGGTGGTATGGCTACACCTTC. The chain couples TRBV7-9 to TRBJ1-2; 9 bases align to TRBD1. From germline, CDR1 is SEHNR and CDR2 FQNEAQ (reference sequence). Losses at the gene ends were 4 bases for V and 5 bases for J; bases not matched to a gene: 8. This CDR3 has 15 amino acids.

This clone was seen just once. V usage is TRBV5-1 and J usage is TRBJ1-2; D is ambiguous. Trimming took off 3 bases at V and 4 bases at J, with 16 bases between the two ends. Germline lookup yields CDR1 SGHRS and CDR2 YFSETQ. The CDR3 sequence is 15 residues long. This CDR3 reads CASSSLGEGPYGYTF. The CDR3 DNA sequence: TGCGCCAGCAGCTCCCTCGGGGAGGGCCCCTATGGCTACACCTTC.

The chain couples TRBV3-1 (or the pseudogene TRBV3-2) to TRBJ2-3; a possible D gene is TRBD1 (6 bases). Germline V gives CDR1 LGHDT, CDR2 YNNKEL (reference sequence). This CDR3 comprises 15 residues. V gave up 0 bases and J gave up 8 bases, with 15 bases separating them. DNA for the CDR3: TGTGCCAGCAGCCAAGATCTTGGGGGCGAGGGTACGCAGTATTTT. Amino acids: CASSQDLGGEGTQYF.

V usage is TRBV5-6 and J usage is TRBJ1-2, with 8 bases that match TRBD1. The CDR3 runs to 14 residues. The J segment lost 5 bases and the V segment lost 4 bases, leaving 7 bases of the junction unmatched. Germline lookup yields CDR1 SGHDT and CDR2 YYEEEE. The CDR3 spells CASSRVDREYGYTF. The CDR3 DNA reads TGTGCCAGCAGCCGGGTGGACAGGGAGTATGGCTACACCTTC.

The gene calls are TRBV12-5 and TRBJ2-1; D is unresolved. V dropped 0 bases and J dropped 8 bases, with 5 bases sitting between them. CDR3 length: 12 amino acids. Germline V gene data show CDR1 as LGHNT and CDR2 as FRNRAP. The CDR3 DNA reads as TGTGCTAGTGGTTTGGTCGTCCATGAGCAGTTCTTC. This sequence encodes CASGLVVHEQFF.

The chain has TRBV5-4 and TRBJ2-7, with 9 bases identical to TRBD1. This CDR3 spans 15 amino acids. The ends lost 4 bases at V and 0 bases at J; junction bases unmatched: 5. Germline-derived CDR1 and CDR2 are SGHNT and YYREEE (reference sequence). CDR3 amino acids: CASSLGQGSSYEQYF. The CDR3 coding sequence is TGTGCCAGCAGCCTAGGACAGGGGAGCTCCTACGAGCAGTACTTC.

This rearrangement joins TRBV30 to TRBJ1-1; D is undetermined. The CDR3 runs to 13 residues. CDR1 and CDR2 (germline): GTSNPN, SVGIG (reference sequence). The germline V and J ends were trimmed by 1 base and 5 bases, with 11 bases remaining between them. In DNA form, the CDR3 reads TGTGCCTGGAGTGCCAGGAGGGTGACTGAAGCTTTCTTT. Amino acid sequence: CAWSARRVTEAFF. Filled out from reference TRBV30 and TRBJ1-1, the complete variable domain reads SQTIHQWPATLVQPVGSPLSLECTVEGTSNPNLYWYRQAAGRGLQLLFYSVGIGQISSEVPQNLSASRPQDRQFILSSKKLLLSDSGFYLCAWSARRVTEAFFGQGTRLTVV.

V is TRBV3-1 (or the pseudogene TRBV3-2) and J is TRBJ1-4; 7 bases map to TRBD1. V shed 2 bases, J shed 3 bases, and the junction held 6 bases outside the gene matches. The CDR3 has 16 residues. CDR1 LGHDT and CDR2 YNNKEL come from the germline V gene (reference sequence). CDR3 coding DNA: TGTGCCAGCAGCCAACGGTCGACAGGGCCTAATGAAAAACTGTTTTTT. The encoded protein is CASSQRSTGPNEKLFF.

CDR3 nucleotide sequence: TGTGCCAGCAGCCAAGAAGGGGCAACTAATGAAAAACTGTTTTTT. Its translation is CASSQEGATNEKLFF. The chain employs TRBV4-2 and TRBJ1-4; possibly TRBD1 for D (5 bases). Germline assignment: CDR1 LGHNA and CDR2 YNFKEQ. This CDR3 contains 15 residues. V lost 0 bases to trimming and J lost 0 bases, with 5 bases between them.

Of note for this clone: The same CDR3 is also encoded by other DNA sequences in this sample. The chain couples TRBV5-1 to TRBJ2-3; D unresolved. V lost 0 bases, J lost 1 base, and 6 bases lay in between. CDR3 length equals 14 residues. CDR1 is SGHRS and CDR2 is YFSETQ in the germline V gene. Written as DNA, the CDR3 is TGCGCCAGCAGCTTGGCACTTGGCACAGATACGCAGTATTTT. Its protein product is CASSLALGTDTQYF. Filled out from reference TRBV5-1 and TRBJ2-3, the complete variable domain reads KAGVTQTPRYLIKTRGQQVTLSCSPISGHRSVSWYQQTPGQGLQFLFEYFSETQRNKGNFPGRFSGRQFSNSRSEMNVSTLELGDSALYLCASSLALGTDTQYFGPGTRLTVL.

The chain carries TRBV7-6 and TRBJ2-3, with 9 bases that match TRBD2. The CDR3 consists of 17 residues. Germline CDR1 and CDR2: SGHVS and FNYEAQ. V trimming: 3 bases; J trimming: 4 bases; junction bases outside the gene matches: 11. In DNA, the CDR3 is TGTGCCAGCAGCTTCCTTGGCGGGGGGGCCCCGTCAGATACGCAGTATTTT. It specifies CASSFLGGGAPSDTQYF.

This clone was seen a single time. CDR3 bases: TGTGCCAGTACCTTGATTCAGGGGCGGAGCGGCTACACCTTC. Translated, it gives CASTLIQGRSGYTF. This chain links TRBV19 with TRBJ1-2; the D gene is possibly TRBD1 (6 bases). Germline V gene sequence: CDR1 LNHDA, CDR2 SQIVND (reference sequence). V lost 7 bases, J lost 8 bases, and 20 bases lay in between. The CDR3 covers 14 residues. Full variable domain (outside the CDR3, taken from reference TRBV19 and TRBJ1-2): DGGITQSPKYLFRKEGQNVTLSCEQNLNHDAMYWYRQDPGQGLRLIYYSQIVNDFQKGDIAEGYSVSREKKESFPLTVTSAQKNPTAFYLCASTLIQGRSGYTFGSGTRLTVV.

The rearrangement uses TRBV7-2 and TRBJ2-7; D remains ambiguous. Germline-derived CDR1 and CDR2 are SGHTA and FQGNSA. Trimming left V 1 base short and J 2 bases short, with 9 bases between. This CDR3 region has 14 residues. The CDR3 region is CASSLVAPAYEQYF. CDR3 nucleotide sequence: TGTGCCAGCAGCTTAGTAGCCCCAGCCTACGAGCAGTACTTC.

A single count supports this clone. The chain is built from TRBV4-1 and TRBJ1-1; 11 nucleotides align to TRBD1. The trim removed 3 bases at V and 0 bases at J, leaving 3 bases unmatched. The CDR3 contains 16 residues. Germline CDR1 is MGHRA and CDR2 is YSYEKL. The CDR3 reads CASSQGQGVMNTEAFF. Written as DNA, the CDR3 is TGCGCCAGCAGCCAGGGACAGGGGGTTATGAACACTGAAGCTTTCTTT.

This clone occurred a few times. V and J are TRBV5-1 and TRBJ2-7; D gene ambiguous. The germline V gene encodes CDR1 SGHRS and CDR2 YFSETQ. There are 14 residues in the CDR3. Trimming left V 1 base short and J 2 bases short, with 10 bases between. CDR3 DNA sequence: TGCGCCAGCAGCTTGTTCACAGAAACCTACGAGCAGTACTTC. Translation: CASSLFTETYEQYF.

The chain combines TRBV7-9 with TRBJ1-5; perhaps TRBD1 as D (5 bases). V lost 1 base, J lost 1 base, and 20 bases lay in between. CDR1 is SEHNR and CDR2 is FQNEAQ in the germline V gene (reference sequence). The CDR3 consists of 19 residues. The CDR3 protein is CASSLEDWGGTGSNQPQHF. CDR3 DNA sequence: TGTGCCAGCAGCTTAGAGGATTGGGGGGGTACCGGGAGCAATCAGCCCCAGCATTTT.

The chain couples TRBV3-1 (or the pseudogene TRBV3-2) to TRBJ2-2; perhaps TRBD2 as D (5 bases). The CDR3 has 16 amino acids. Trimming cost V 4 bases and J 3 bases, with 15 bases left between them. From germline, CDR1 is LGHDT and CDR2 YNNKEL (reference sequence). CDR3 in amino acids: CASSPVVMDYTGELFF. The CDR3 DNA sequence: TGTGCCAGCAGCCCGGTGGTCATGGACTACACCGGGGAGCTGTTTTTT.

The chain links TRBV2 to TRBJ1-1; no firm D call. Trimming pared 8 bases from V and 0 bases from J, leaving 10 bases between. The CDR3 length is 13 residues. Germline V gives CDR1 SNHLY, CDR2 FYNNEI. CDR3 protein: CASEVVVNTEAFF. The CDR3 DNA reads TGTGCCAGCGAGGTAGTAGTGAACACTGAAGCTTTCTTT.

The V gene is TRBV6-5, the J gene TRBJ1-1; D perhaps matches TRBD1 (5 bases). Trimming took 2 bases from V and 1 from J, leaving 14 bases between them. The germline CDR1 and CDR2 sequences are MNHEY and SVGAGI. CDR3 length: 16 amino acids. The CDR3 coding sequence is TGTGCCAGCAGTTACGACCTAGGGCAGGGGAACACTGAAGCTTTCTTT. Its translation: CASSYDLGQGNTEAFF.

The chain is built from TRBV2 and TRBJ2-7; 9 nucleotides line up with TRBD1. Germline V gene data show CDR1 as SNHLY and CDR2 as FYNNEI. This CDR3 comprises 14 residues. V was clipped by 2 bases and J by 6 bases; unmatched bases: 5. The CDR3 region is CASSEWDRAPEQYF. The CDR3 nucleotides are TGTGCCAGCAGTGAATGGGACAGGGCCCCCGAGCAGTACTTC.

CDR3 nucleotide sequence: TGTGCCAGCTCACCACCAGGACTAGCCCTGCAGTTCTTC. Its translation is CASSPPGLALQFF. This sequence joins TRBV18 and TRBJ2-1; 8 bases fit TRBD2. This CDR3 contains 13 residues. Per the germline V gene, CDR1 is KGHSH and CDR2 is LQKENI. The trim removed 0 bases at V and 12 bases at J, leaving 4 bases unmatched. The complete variable domain, with remaining parts taken from reference TRBV18 and TRBJ2-1, reads NAGVMQNPRHLVRRRGQEARLRCSPMKGHSHVYWYRQLPEEGLKFMVYLQKENIIDESGMPKERFSAEFPKEGPSILRIQQVVRGDSAAYFCASSPPGLALQFFGPGTRLTVL.

This clone was recorded only once. In DNA form, the CDR3 reads TGTGCCAGCAGCTTATTAAAGGGACAGGGAAACACCGGGGAGCTGTTTTTT. Protein: CASSLLKGQGNTGELFF. The chain employs TRBV7-8 and TRBJ2-2; 9 nucleotides match TRBD1. This CDR3 has 17 amino acids. The germline CDR1 and CDR2 sequences are SGHVS and FQNEAQ. With V trimmed by 2 bases and J by 2 bases, 6 bases remained unmatched.

In DNA form, the CDR3 reads TGTGCCAGCAGCCAAGTAGATGGCAGGGGGCTTTGGAATTCACCCCTCCACTTT. It specifies CASSQVDGRGLWNSPLHF. The genes are TRBV3-1 (or the pseudogene TRBV3-2) and TRBJ1-6; 8 bases align to TRBD1. Germline loops: CDR1 LGHDT, CDR2 YNNKEL (reference sequence). This CDR3 has 18 amino acids. The trim removed 1 base at V and 7 bases at J, leaving 12 bases unmatched.

The chain combines TRBV9 with TRBJ1-5; maybe TRBD1 (6 bases). V was shortened by 6 bases and J by 4 bases, with 8 bases between the two germline ends. The CDR3 runs 12 residues. Germline V CDR1 and CDR2: SGDLS, YYNGEE. This chain's CDR3 is CASKTGNQPQHF. The CDR3 nucleotides read TGTGCCAGCAAAACAGGGAATCAGCCCCAGCATTTT.

V and J are TRBV12-3 or TRBV12-4 and TRBJ2-3; D is possibly TRBD2 (5 bases). V was cut by 5 bases and J by 5 bases, with 11 bases left in between. The CDR3 loop spans 13 amino acids. The CDR3 DNA sequence: TGTGCCAGCAGTCCGGGGTACCGAGATACGCAGTATTTT. Amino acids: CASSPGYRDTQYF.

This clone was detected only a few times. The chain recombines TRBV7-8 with TRBJ2-7; perhaps TRBD1 as D (5 bases). The CDR3 is 14 residues long. Trimming pared 1 base from V and 6 bases from J, leaving 13 bases between. Per the germline V gene, CDR1 is SGHVS and CDR2 is FQNEAQ. In DNA form, the CDR3 reads TGTGCCAGCAGCTTAGTGGGGCTGGCTGGCGAGCAGTACTTC. This translates into CASSLVGLAGEQYF.

Details on this clone: Other DNA sequences in this sample translate to the same CDR3. The chain combines TRBV12-3 or TRBV12-4 with TRBJ1-1, with unresolved D. V was shortened by 6 bases and J by 0 bases, with 8 bases between the two germline ends. This CDR3 has 13 residues. CDR3 in amino acids: CASRPTVNTEAFF. The CDR3 nucleotides read TGTGCCAGCAGGCCCACAGTGAACACTGAAGCTTTCTTT.